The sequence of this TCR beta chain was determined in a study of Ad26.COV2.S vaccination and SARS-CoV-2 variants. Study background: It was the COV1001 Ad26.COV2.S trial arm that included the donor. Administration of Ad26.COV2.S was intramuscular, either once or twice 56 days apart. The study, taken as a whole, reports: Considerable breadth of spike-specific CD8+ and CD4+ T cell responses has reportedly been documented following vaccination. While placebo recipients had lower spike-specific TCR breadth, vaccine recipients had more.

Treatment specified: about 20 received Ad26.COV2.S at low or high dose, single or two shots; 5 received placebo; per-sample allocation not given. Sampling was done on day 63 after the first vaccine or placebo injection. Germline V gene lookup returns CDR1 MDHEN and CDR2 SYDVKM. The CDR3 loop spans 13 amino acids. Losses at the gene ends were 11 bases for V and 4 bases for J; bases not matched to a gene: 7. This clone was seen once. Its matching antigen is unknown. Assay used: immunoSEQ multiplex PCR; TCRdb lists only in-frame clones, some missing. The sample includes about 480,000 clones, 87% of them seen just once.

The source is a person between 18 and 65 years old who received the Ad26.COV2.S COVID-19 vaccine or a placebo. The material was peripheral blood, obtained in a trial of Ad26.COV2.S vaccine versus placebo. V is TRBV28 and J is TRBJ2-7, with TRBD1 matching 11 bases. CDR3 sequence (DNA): TGTGCCCTCCGGGACAGGGGGACTTACGAGCAGTACTTC. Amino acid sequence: CALRDRGTYEQYF.